This TCR beta chain was documented in a study of shared clonotypes between healthy human individuals. Trimming cost V 8 bases and J 4 bases, with 14 bases left between them. Per the germline V gene, CDR1 is SQVTM and CDR2 is ANQGSEA. The CDR3 length is 12 residues. TCRdb's copy holds only in-frame clones and misses some; the assay was immunoSEQ multiplex PCR. The table records 500,000 to 550,000 clones, 90% to 96% of them present only once. This receptor was identified in a woman in her 30s in good health. The V call is TRBV29-1, the J call TRBJ2-5; the D gene is possibly TRBD1 (5 bases). The sample consisted of naive CD4+ T cells sorted from blood. Subset reported: CD45RA+ positively selected. The CDR3 reads CSSGRVGETQYF. The DNA of the CDR3 is TGCAGCTCCGGCAGGGTGGGAGAGACCCAGTACTTC.